These T cell receptor beta chains were read from a single sample in a study of blood T cell repertoires in COVID-19. Clones were sequenced by immunoSEQ multiplex PCR, and TCRdb holds only the in-frame ones, with some missing. Of tens of thousands of clones listed, roughly 72% are singletons. Specimen: peripheral blood. Receptors originate from a woman aged 70-85 years with COVID-19, enrolled during active disease. CDR3s include the opening cysteine and the closing phenylalanine or tryptophan. A D gene is named only where the DNA matches it firmly. Rows may omit the clone size; those that give it use once, few, many or a size class.

clone_size d_call j_call v_call cdr3_aa cdr3_nt
- - TRBJ2-4 TRBV18 CASSPGTRGDIQYF TGTGCCAGCTCACCTGGGACAAGGGGAGACATTCAGTACTTC
once - TRBJ1-5 TRBV10-3 CAITAGDDQPQHF TGTGCCATCACCGCAGGGGACGATCAGCCCCAGCATTTT
- TRBD1 TRBJ2-6 TRBV19 CASSMGGTGHSGANVLTF TGTGCCAGTAGTATGGGCGGGACAGGCCACTCTGGGGCCAACGTCCTGACTTTC
- TRBD1 TRBJ2-7 TRBV10-3 CAISEDRVHEQYF TGTGCCATCAGTGAAGACAGGGTCCACGAGCAGTACTTC
- - TRBJ2-1 TRBV2 CASTGGPGSSYNEQFF TGTGCCAGCACCGGGGGGCCCGGGAGCTCCTACAATGAGCAGTTCTTC
few - TRBJ1-5 TRBV18 CASSPQPGTLTQPQHF TGTGCCAGCTCACCACAGCCCGGGACACTGACTCAGCCCCAGCATTTT
- - TRBJ1-1 TRBV6-5 CASSLTLNTEAFF TGTGCCAGCAGTCTGACACTGAACACTGAAGCTTTCTTT
- TRBD2 TRBJ2-5 TRBV5-1 CASSVRSGGQETQYF TGCGCCAGCAGTGTACGCAGCGGGGGCCAAGAGACCCAGTACTTC
- - TRBJ2-1 TRBV5-1 CASSLTTAYNEQFF TGCGCCAGCAGCTTAACGACAGCCTACAATGAGCAGTTCTTC
few - TRBJ1-1 TRBV5-1 CASSLDRAYTEAFF TGCGCCAGCAGCTTGGACAGGGCTTACACTGAAGCTTTCTTT
- - TRBJ1-1 TRBV2 CASKTGRSMNTEAFF TGTGCCAGCAAGACAGGCCGTAGTATGAACACTGAAGCTTTCTTT
few - TRBJ2-3 TRBV19 CASSPSPPRADTQYF TGTGCCAGTAGTCCGTCCCCCCCCAGGGCAGATACGCAGTATTTT
- - TRBJ1-1 TRBV19 CASSIAQDGHLTEAFF TGTGCCAGTAGTATAGCTCAAGACGGACACCTCACTGAAGCTTTCTTT
- - TRBJ1-1 TRBV6-5 CASTGRAAYTEAFF TGTGCCAGCACGGGGAGGGCGGCGTACACTGAAGCTTTCTTT
- TRBD2 TRBJ2-5 TRBV10-2 CASSEGSAGGPQGTQYF TGCGCCAGCAGTGAGGGTTCGGCGGGGGGCCCACAGGGGACCCAGTACTTC
- - TRBJ1-1 TRBV10-3 CAITRDSNTEAFF TGTGCCATCACCCGCGACAGTAACACTGAAGCTTTCTTT
once TRBD2 TRBJ2-3 TRBV5-5 CASSLVGGEDTQYF TGTGCCAGCAGCTTGGTCGGGGGGGAAGATACGCAGTATTTT
- TRBD2 TRBJ2-1 TRBV9 CASSVGGGGANEQFF TGTGCCAGCAGCGTAGGAGGCGGGGGGGCGAATGAGCAGTTCTTC
- - TRBJ1-4 TRBV19 CASSIKFPPATNEKLFF TGTGCCAGTAGTATCAAGTTCCCTCCGGCAACTAATGAAAAACTGTTTTTT
- TRBD2 TRBJ2-1 TRBV2 CASSDVGLATDEQFF TGTGCCAGCAGTGATGTGGGACTAGCGACAGATGAGCAGTTCTTC
few TRBD1 TRBJ2-5 TRBV29-1 CSGGTGTGGETQYF TGCAGCGGCGGGACGGGAACAGGGGGAGAGACCCAGTACTTC
- - TRBJ2-7 TRBV6-6 CASSYGRGDLGEQYF TGTGCCAGCAGTTACGGCAGGGGGGATCTAGGGGAGCAGTACTTC
- - TRBJ1-1 TRBV11-3 CASSSRGRGDPNTEAFF TGTGCCAGCAGCTCCCGAGGCCGGGGGGATCCGAACACTGAAGCTTTCTTT
few TRBD1 TRBJ1-2 TRBV5-6 CASSGTGALLSSYTF TGTGCCAGCAGCGGGACAGGGGCCCTTTTATCGAGCTACACCTTC
few TRBD2 TRBJ2-5 TRBV5-4 CASSLATAGGQETQYF TGTGCCAGCAGCTTGGCCACGGCGGGGGGACAAGAGACCCAGTACTTC
- - TRBJ1-1 TRBV12-1 CASSFELVGRTEAFF TGTGCCAGCAGCTTTGAACTGGTGGGGAGGACTGAAGCTTTCTTT
few TRBD1 TRBJ1-1 TRBV6-5 CATLTGVGSTEAFF TGTGCCACGCTCACAGGGGTTGGAAGCACTGAAGCTTTCTTT
- - TRBJ1-1 TRBV7-9 CASSLGQVGTEAFF TGTGCCAGCAGCTTAGGACAGGTGGGCACTGAAGCTTTCTTT
- TRBD2 TRBJ2-1 TRBV3-1/TRBV3-2 CASSQEGGILAPNYNEQFF TGTGCCAGCAGCCAAGAGGGGGGGATACTAGCGCCGAACTACAATGAGCAGTTCTTC
few - TRBJ1-3 TRBV4-2 CASSQTTQNSGNTIYF TGTGCCAGCAGCCAAACAACCCAGAACTCTGGAAACACCATATATTTT
- TRBD2 TRBJ2-1 TRBV7-2 CASSSLAGALNEQFF TGTGCCAGCAGCTCTCTAGCGGGAGCCCTCAATGAGCAGTTCTTC
- TRBD2 TRBJ2-1 TRBV7-8 CASSPGLAGELEQFF TGTGCCAGCAGCCCGGGACTAGCGGGGGAACTTGAGCAGTTCTTC
once - TRBJ2-7 TRBV7-9 CASSLTSYYEQYF TGTGCCAGCAGCTTAACCAGTTACTACGAGCAGTACTTC
- - TRBJ1-4 TRBV7-2 CASSLTGSNEKLFF TGTGCCAGCAGCTTGACAGGATCTAATGAAAAACTGTTTTTT
few - TRBJ1-1 TRBV12-3/TRBV12-4 CASRVGGFTEAFF TGTGCCAGCAGGGTCGGGGGATTCACTGAAGCTTTCTTT
- - TRBJ1-4 TRBV19 CASSIGGDTHEKLFF TGTGCCAGTAGTATCGGGGGAGATACCCATGAAAAACTGTTTTTT
few TRBD1 TRBJ2-4 TRBV7-8 CASSWTGVAKNIQYF TGTGCCAGCAGCTGGACAGGGGTGGCCAAAAACATTCAGTACTTC
- TRBD2 TRBJ2-5 TRBV19 CASSTDIAGRQETQYF TGTGCCAGTAGTACAGATATAGCGGGTCGACAAGAGACCCAGTACTTC
few - TRBJ2-3 TRBV10-3 CAISAGDTQYF TGTGCCATCAGTGCGGGAGATACGCAGTATTTT
few - TRBJ1-3 TRBV29-1 CSVVVLGNTIYF TGCAGCGTTGTCGTCCTCGGAAACACCATATATTTT
- TRBD2 TRBJ2-2 TRBV19 CASRATGLAGNTGELFF TGTGCCAGTAGGGCCACCGGACTAGCGGGGAACACCGGGGAGCTGTTTTTT
once TRBD2 TRBJ2-2 TRBV5-1 CASSPIETSGGAVTGELFF TGCGCCAGCAGCCCGATCGAGACTAGCGGGGGGGCGGTCACCGGGGAGCTGTTTTTT
- TRBD2 TRBJ2-1 TRBV19 CASSIGPSGSGGNEQFF TGTGCCAGTAGTATAGGGCCTAGCGGGAGCGGTGGAAATGAGCAGTTCTTC
- - TRBJ1-2 TRBV19 CATRGGRLNYGYTF TGTGCCACTCGGGGGGGACGGCTAAACTATGGCTACACCTTC
- - TRBJ2-7 TRBV19 CASSIGGEGYEQYF TGTGCCAGTAGTATAGGCGGGGAAGGCTACGAGCAGTACTTC
- TRBD1 TRBJ1-6 TRBV27 CASSRDSNNSPLHF TGTGCCAGCAGTCGGGACAGTAATAATTCACCCCTCCACTTT
- TRBD2 TRBJ2-3 TRBV6-2/TRBV6-3 CASSYRAGGRTDTQYF TGTGCCAGCAGTTACCGAGCGGGAGGGCGCACAGATACGCAGTATTTT
- TRBD2 TRBJ2-5 TRBV5-4 CASSLDAGGRETQYF TGTGCCAGCAGCTTGGACGCGGGGGGGAGGGAGACCCAGTACTTC
- - TRBJ1-3 TRBV10-3 CAISGYLTGISGNTIYF TGTGCCATCAGTGGTTACCTGACAGGTATCTCTGGAAACACCATATATTTT
- - TRBJ2-1 TRBV21-1 CASSKEWRGGWYNEQFF TGTGCCAGCAGCAAAGAGTGGCGGGGGGGCTGGTACAATGAGCAGTTCTTC